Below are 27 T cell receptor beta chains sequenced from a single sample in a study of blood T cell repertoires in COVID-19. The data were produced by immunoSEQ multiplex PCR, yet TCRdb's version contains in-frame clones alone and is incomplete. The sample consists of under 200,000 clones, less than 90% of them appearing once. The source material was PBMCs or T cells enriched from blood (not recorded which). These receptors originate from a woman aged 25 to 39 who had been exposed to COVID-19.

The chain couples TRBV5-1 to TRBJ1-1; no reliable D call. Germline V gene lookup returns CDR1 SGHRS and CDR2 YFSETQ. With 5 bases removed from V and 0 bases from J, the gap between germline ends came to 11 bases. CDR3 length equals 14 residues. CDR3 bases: TGCGCCAGCAGTTTTCGTGACATGAACACTGAAGCTTTCTTT. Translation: CASSFRDMNTEAFF.

The DNA for the CDR3 is TGTGCCAGCAGTCCCTCCGGGACAGGGTCTGAAGCTTTCTTT. Encoded protein: CASSPSGTGSEAFF. V is TRBV6-5 and J is TRBJ1-1, with 9 bases matching TRBD1. Unmatched junction bases numbered 7, after V lost 5 bases and J lost 6 bases. The CDR3 is made up of 14 amino acids. CDR1 is MNHEY, CDR2 SVGAGI, per germline.

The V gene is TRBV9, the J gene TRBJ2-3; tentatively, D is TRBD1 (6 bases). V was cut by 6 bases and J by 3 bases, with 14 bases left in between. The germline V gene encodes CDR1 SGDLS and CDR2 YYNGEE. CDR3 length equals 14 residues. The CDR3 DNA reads TGTGCCAGCACCAAGGGGGTAGCGACAGATACGCAGTATTTT. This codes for CASTKGVATDTQYF.

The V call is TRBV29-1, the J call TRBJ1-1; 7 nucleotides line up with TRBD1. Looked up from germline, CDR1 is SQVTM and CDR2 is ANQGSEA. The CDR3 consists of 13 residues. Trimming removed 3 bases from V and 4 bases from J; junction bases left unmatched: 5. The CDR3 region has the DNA TGCAGCGTTGATCGACAGGGCCTCACTGAAGCTTTCTTT. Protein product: CSVDRQGLTEAFF.

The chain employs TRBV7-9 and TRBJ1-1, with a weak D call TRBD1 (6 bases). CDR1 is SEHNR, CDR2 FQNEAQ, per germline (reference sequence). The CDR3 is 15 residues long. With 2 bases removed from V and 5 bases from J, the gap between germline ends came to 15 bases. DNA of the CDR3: TGTGCCAGCAGCTTAATTCAGGGGTCGTGGACTGAAGCTTTCTTT. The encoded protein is CASSLIQGSWTEAFF.

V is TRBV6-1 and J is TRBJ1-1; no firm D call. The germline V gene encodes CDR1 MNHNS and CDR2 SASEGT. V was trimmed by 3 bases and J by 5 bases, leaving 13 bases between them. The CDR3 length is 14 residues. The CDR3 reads CASSEGGGRTEAFF. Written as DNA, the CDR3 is TGTGCCAGCAGTGAGGGTGGAGGGCGGACTGAAGCTTTCTTT.

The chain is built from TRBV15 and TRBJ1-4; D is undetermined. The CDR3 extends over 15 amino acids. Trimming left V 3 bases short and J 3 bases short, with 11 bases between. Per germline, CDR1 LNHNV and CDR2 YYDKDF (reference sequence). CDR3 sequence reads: CATSRSPGSNEKLFF. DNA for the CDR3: TGTGCCACCAGCAGGTCACCGGGATCTAATGAAAAACTGTTTTTT.

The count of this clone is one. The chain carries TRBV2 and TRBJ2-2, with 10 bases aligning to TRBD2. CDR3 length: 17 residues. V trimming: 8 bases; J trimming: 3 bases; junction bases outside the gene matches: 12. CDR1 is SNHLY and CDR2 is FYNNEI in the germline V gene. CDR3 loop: CASAASGGVTYTGELFF. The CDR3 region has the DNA TGTGCCAGCGCTGCTAGCGGGGGTGTTACGTACACCGGGGAGCTGTTTTTT.

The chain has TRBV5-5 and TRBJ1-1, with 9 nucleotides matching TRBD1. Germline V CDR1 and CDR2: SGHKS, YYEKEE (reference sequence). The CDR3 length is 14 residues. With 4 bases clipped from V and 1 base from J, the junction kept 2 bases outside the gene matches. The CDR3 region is CASSTTGGNTEAFF. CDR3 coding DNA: TGTGCCAGCAGCACGACAGGGGGGAACACTGAAGCTTTCTTT.

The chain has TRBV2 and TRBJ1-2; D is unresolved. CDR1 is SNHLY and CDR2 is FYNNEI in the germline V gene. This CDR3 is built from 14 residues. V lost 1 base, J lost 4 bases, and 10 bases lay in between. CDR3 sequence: CASSEDRNLYGYTF. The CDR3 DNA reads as TGTGCCAGCAGTGAAGACAGAAATCTCTATGGCTACACCTTC.

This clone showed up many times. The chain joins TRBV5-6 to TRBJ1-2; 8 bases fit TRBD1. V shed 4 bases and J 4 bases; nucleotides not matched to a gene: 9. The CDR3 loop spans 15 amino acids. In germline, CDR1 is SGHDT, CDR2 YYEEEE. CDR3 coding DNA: TGTGCCAGCAGCCCGCGGACAGGGCTCGCCTATGGCTACACCTTC. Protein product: CASSPRTGLAYGYTF.

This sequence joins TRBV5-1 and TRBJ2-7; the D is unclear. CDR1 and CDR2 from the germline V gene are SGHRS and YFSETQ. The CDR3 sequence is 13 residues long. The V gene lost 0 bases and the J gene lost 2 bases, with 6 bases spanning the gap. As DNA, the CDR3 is TGCGCCAGCAGCTTGGCCATTGCCTACGAGCAGTACTTC. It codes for CASSLAIAYEQYF.

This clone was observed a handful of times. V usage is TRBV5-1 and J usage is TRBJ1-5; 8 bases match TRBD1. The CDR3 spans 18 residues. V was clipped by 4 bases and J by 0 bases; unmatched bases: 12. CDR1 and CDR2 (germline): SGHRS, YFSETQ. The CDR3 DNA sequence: TGCGCCAGCAGCCCCGGGACAGGCGATTTCTTTAGCAATCAGCCCCAGCATTTT. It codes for CASSPGTGDFFSNQPQHF.

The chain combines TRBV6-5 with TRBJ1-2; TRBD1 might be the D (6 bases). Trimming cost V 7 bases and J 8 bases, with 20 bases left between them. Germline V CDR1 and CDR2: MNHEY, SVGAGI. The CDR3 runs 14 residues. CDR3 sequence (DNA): TGTGCCAGCACATCTCACGGGGGGGCGCGGGGCTACACCTTC. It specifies CASTSHGGARGYTF.

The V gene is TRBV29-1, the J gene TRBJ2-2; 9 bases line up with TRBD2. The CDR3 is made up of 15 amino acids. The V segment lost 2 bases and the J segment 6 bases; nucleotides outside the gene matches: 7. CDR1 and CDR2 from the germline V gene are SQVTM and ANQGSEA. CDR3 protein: CSVEPLRGGPGELFF. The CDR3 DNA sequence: TGCAGCGTTGAACCCTTGCGGGGGGGCCCCGGGGAGCTGTTTTTT.

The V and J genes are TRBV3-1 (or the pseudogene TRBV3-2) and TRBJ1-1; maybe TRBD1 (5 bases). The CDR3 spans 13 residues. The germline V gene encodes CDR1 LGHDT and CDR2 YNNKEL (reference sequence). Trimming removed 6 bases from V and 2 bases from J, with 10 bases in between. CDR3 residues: CASRTGFNTEAFF. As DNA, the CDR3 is TGTGCCAGCAGAACAGGTTTTAACACTGAAGCTTTCTTT.

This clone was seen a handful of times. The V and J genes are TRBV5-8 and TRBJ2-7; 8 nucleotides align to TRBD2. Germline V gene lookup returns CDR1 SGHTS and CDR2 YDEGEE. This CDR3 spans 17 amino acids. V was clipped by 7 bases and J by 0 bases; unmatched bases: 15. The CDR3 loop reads CASARGSGGTSSYEQYF. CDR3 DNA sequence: TGTGCCAGCGCCCGGGGGAGCGGGGGTACGAGCTCCTACGAGCAGTACTTC.

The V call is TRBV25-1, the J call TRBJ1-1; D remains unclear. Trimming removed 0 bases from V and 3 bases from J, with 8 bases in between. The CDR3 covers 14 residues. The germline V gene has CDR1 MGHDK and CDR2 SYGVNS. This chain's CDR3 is CASSEYFGDTEAFF. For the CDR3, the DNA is TGTGCCAGCAGTGAATATTTCGGGGACACTGAAGCTTTCTTT.

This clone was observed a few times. The CDR3 sequence: CASSPPPKGPGPNYGYTF. The CDR3 nucleotides read TGTGCCAGCTCACCACCTCCTAAGGGCCCAGGGCCAAACTATGGCTACACCTTC. The gene calls are TRBV18 and TRBJ1-2; D is perhaps TRBD1 (5 bases). The germline CDR1 and CDR2 sequences are KGHSH and LQKENI. The CDR3 is made up of 18 amino acids. Between the trimmed V and J ends, which lost 0 bases and 2 bases, there was a span of 19 bases.

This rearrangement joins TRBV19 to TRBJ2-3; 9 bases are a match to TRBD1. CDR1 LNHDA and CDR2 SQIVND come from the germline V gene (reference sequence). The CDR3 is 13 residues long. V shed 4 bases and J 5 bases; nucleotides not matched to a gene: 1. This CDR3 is CASSRQGGDTQYF. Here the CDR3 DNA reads TGTGCCAGTAGTAGACAGGGGGGAGATACGCAGTATTTT.

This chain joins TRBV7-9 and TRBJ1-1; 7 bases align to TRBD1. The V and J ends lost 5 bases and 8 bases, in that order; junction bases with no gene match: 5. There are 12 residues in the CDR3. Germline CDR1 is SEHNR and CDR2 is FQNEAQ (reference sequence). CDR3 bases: TGTGCCAGCAGCCCGTCAGGGGGGGAAGCTTTCTTT. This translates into CASSPSGGEAFF.

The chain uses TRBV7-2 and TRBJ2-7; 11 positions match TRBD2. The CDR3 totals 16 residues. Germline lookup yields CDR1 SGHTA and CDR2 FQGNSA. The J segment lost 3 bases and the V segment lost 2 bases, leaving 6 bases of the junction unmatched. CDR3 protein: CASSLPILAGVYEQYF. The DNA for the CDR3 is TGTGCCAGCAGCTTACCTATACTAGCGGGGGTCTACGAGCAGTACTTC.

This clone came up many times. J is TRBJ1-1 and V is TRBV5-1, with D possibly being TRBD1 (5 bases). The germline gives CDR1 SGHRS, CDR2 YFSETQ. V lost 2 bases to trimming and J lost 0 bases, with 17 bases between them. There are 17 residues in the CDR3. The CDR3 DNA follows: TGCGCCAGCAGCTTCAGGACATTTGGGGGGATGAACACTGAAGCTTTCTTT. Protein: CASSFRTFGGMNTEAFF.

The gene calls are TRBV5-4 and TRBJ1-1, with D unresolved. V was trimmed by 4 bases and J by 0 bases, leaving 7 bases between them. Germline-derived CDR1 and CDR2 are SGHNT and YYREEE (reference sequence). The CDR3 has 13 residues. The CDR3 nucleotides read TGTGCCAGCAGCCGGCGGGTGAACACTGAAGCTTTCTTT. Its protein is CASSRRVNTEAFF.

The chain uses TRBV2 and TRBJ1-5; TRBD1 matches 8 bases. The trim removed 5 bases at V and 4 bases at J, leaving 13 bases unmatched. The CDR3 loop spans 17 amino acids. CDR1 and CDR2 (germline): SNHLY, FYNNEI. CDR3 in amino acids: CASSLNMDRELNQPQHF. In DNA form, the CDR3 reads TGTGCCAGCAGTCTCAACATGGACAGGGAGCTAAATCAGCCCCAGCATTTT.

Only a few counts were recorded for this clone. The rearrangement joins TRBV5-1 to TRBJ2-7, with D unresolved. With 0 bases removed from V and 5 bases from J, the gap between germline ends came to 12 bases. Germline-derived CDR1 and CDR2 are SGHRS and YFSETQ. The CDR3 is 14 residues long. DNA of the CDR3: TGCGCCAGCAGCTTGGTAGCAATGGTGGACGAGCAGTACTTC. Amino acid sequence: CASSLVAMVDEQYF.

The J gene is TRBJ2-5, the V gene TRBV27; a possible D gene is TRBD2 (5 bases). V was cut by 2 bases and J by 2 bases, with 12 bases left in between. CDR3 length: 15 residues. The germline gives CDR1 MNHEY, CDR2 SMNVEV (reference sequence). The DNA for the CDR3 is TGTGCCAGCAGTTTAGGCGCGGGTCAACAAGAGACCCAGTACTTC. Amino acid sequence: CASSLGAGQQETQYF.